The next 8 T cell receptor beta chains were all read from a single sample in a study of blood T cell repertoires in COVID-19. The data were produced by immunoSEQ multiplex PCR, yet TCRdb's version contains in-frame clones alone and is incomplete. The table records roughly 95,000 clones, around 80% of them present only once. Sequencing input: peripheral blood. The origin of the receptors is a human donor in a cohort sampled during active COVID-19.

This chain links TRBV27 with TRBJ1-1, with 9 bases fitting TRBD1. The CDR3 runs to 19 residues. The V gene's germline CDR1 is MNHEY and CDR2 SMNVEV (reference sequence). V was clipped by 3 bases and J by 3 bases; unmatched bases: 17. Written as DNA, the CDR3 is TGTGCCAGCAGTTTGCGGCGACAGGGGGAGGGGAGGAGTCACACTGAAGCTTTCTTT. Encoded protein: CASSLRRQGEGRSHTEAFF.

This clone was seen once. This chain connects TRBV7-9 to TRBJ2-1, with D unresolved. Trimming stripped 0 bases from V and 2 bases from J, with 11 bases between. The CDR3 has 16 amino acids. Germline lookup yields CDR1 SEHNR and CDR2 FQNEAQ (reference sequence). This CDR3 reads CASSLALQATYNEQFF. DNA for the CDR3: TGTGCCAGCAGCTTAGCGTTGCAGGCCACCTACAATGAGCAGTTCTTC. Full variable domain (remainder filled in from reference TRBV7-9 and TRBJ2-1): DTGVSQNPRHKITKRGQNVTFRCDPISEHNRLYWYRQTLGQGPEFLTYFQNEAQLEKSRLLSDRFSAERPKGSFSTLEIQRTEQGDSAMYLCASSLALQATYNEQFFGPGTRLTVL.

The chain carries TRBV19 and TRBJ2-7; a weak D match, TRBD2 (6 bases). In germline, CDR1 is LNHDA, CDR2 SQIVND (reference sequence). The CDR3 is 16 residues long. Trimming took off 0 bases at V and 2 bases at J, with 14 bases between the two ends. The CDR3 reads CASSIDIGSITYEQYF. In DNA form, the CDR3 reads TGTGCCAGTAGTATAGATATCGGGAGTATTACCTACGAGCAGTACTTC.

V gene TRBV7-2 combines with J gene TRBJ2-7, with TRBD1 identical over 7 bases. Trimming took 5 bases from V and 8 from J; bases not matched to a gene: 12. This CDR3 region has 14 residues. Germline CDR1 and CDR2: SGHTA and FQGNSA. The CDR3 loop is CASSESAQGVQQYF. CDR3 DNA: TGTGCCAGCAGCGAAAGCGCTCAGGGGGTCCAGCAGTACTTC.

The chain carries TRBV7-2 and TRBJ2-7; possibly TRBD2 for D (6 bases). The germline V gene has CDR1 SGHTA and CDR2 FQGNSA. The germline V and J ends were trimmed by 1 base and 2 bases, with 15 bases remaining between them. CDR3 length: 16 amino acids. CDR3 nucleotide sequence: TGTGCCAGCAGCTTAGAGTCCGGGACTGGAGCCTACGAGCAGTACTTC. This gives the protein CASSLESGTGAYEQYF. Full variable domain (remainder filled in from reference TRBV7-2 and TRBJ2-7): GAGVSQSPSNKVTEKGKDVELRCDPISGHTALYWYRQSLGQGLEFLIYFQGNSAPDKSGLPSDRFSAERTGGSVSTLTIQRTQQEDSAVYLCASSLESGTGAYEQYFGPGTRLTVT.

The chain is built from TRBV28 and TRBJ1-4; 7 nucleotides match TRBD1. The CDR3 totals 14 residues. With 2 bases clipped from V and 10 bases from J, the junction kept 7 bases outside the gene matches. Germline loops: CDR1 MDHEN, CDR2 SYDVKM. CDR3 loop: CASSLPGGVRKLFF. CDR3 bases: TGTGCCAGCAGTTTACCAGGGGGAGTTAGAAAACTGTTTTTT.

The V call is TRBV19, the J call TRBJ2-5, with 10 nucleotides matching TRBD1. CDR1 LNHDA and CDR2 SQIVND come from the germline V gene (reference sequence). This CDR3 has 15 residues. V shed 4 bases, J shed 2 bases, and the junction held 4 bases outside the gene matches. DNA of the CDR3: TGTGCCAGTAGTAAAGACAGGGGGCGACAAGAGACCCAGTACTTC. Translating it yields CASSKDRGRQETQYF.

The chain uses TRBV7-2 and TRBJ1-3, with TRBD1 matching 8 bases. The CDR3 runs 16 residues. The trim removed 5 bases at V and 6 bases at J, leaving 12 bases unmatched. Germline CDR1 SGHTA, CDR2 FQGNSA. The DNA of the CDR3 is TGTGCCAGCAGCGCCGCCTGGACAGGGAGTGTAAACACCATATATTTT. Residues: CASSAAWTGSVNTIYF.